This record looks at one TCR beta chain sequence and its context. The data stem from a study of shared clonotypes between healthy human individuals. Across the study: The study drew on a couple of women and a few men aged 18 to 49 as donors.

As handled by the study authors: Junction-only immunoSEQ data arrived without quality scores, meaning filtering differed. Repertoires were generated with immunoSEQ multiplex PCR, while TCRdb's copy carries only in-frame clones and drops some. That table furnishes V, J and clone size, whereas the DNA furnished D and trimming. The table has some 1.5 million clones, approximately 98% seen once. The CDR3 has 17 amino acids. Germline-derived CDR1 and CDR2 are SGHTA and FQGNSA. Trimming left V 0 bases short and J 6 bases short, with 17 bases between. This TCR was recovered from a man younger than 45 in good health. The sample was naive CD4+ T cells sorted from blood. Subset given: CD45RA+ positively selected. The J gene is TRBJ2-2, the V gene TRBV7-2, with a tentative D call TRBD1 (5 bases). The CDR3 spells CASSLANTGALPGELFF. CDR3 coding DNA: TGTGCCAGCAGCTTAGCGAACACAGGAGCTTTGCCCGGGGAGCTGTTTTTT.